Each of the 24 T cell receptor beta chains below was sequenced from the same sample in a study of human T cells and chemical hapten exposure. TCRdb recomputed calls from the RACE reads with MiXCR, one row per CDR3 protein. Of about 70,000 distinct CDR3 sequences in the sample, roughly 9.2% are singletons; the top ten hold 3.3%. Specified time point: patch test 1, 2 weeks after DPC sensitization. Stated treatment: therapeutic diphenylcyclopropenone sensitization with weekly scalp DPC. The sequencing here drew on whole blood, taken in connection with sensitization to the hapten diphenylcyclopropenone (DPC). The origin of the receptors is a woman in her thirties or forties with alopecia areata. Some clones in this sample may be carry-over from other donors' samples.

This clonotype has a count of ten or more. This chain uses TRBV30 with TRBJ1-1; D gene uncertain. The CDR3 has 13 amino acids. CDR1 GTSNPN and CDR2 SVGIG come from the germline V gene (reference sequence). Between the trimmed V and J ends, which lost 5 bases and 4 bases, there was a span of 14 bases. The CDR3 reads CAWYRVRSTEAFF. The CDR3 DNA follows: TGTGCCTGGTATAGGGTGAGGAGCACTGAAGCTTTCTTT.

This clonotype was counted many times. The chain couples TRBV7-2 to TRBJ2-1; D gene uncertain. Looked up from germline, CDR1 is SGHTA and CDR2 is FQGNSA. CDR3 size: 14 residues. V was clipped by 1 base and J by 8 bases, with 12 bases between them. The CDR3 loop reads CASSLGGSQDEQFF. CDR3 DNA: TGTGCCAGCAGCTTAGGGGGTAGTCAAGATGAGCAGTTCTTC.

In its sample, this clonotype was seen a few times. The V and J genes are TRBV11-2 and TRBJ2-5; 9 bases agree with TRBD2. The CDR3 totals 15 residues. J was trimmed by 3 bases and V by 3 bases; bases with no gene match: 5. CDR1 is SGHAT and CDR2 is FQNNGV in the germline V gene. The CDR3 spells CASSFQTSGKETQYF. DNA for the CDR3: TGTGCCAGCAGCTTCCAGACTAGCGGAAAAGAGACCCAGTACTTC.

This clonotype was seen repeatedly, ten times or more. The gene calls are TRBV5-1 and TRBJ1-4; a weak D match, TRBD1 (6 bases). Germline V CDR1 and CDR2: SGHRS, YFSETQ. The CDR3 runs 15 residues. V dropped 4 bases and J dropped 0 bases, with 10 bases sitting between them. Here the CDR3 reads CASSGRGATNEKLFF. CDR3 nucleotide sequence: TGCGCCAGCAGCGGGAGGGGGGCAACTAATGAAAAACTGTTTTTT.

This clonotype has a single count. The CDR3 sequence is CSVQGDPDYGYTF. The DNA for the CDR3 is TGCAGCGTCCAAGGGGACCCAGACTATGGCTACACCTTC. J is TRBJ1-2 and V is TRBV29-1, with D maybe TRBD1 (5 bases). V was pared by 6 bases and J by 3 bases, with 14 bases between. The CDR3 has 13 residues. CDR1 is SQVTM and CDR2 is ANQGSEA in the germline V gene.

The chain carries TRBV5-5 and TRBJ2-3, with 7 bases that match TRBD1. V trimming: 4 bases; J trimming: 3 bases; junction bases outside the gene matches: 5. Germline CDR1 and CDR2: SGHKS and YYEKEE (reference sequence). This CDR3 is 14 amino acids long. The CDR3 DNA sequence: TGTGCCAGCAGCCTAGGGACAGATACAGATACGCAGTATTTT. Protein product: CASSLGTDTDTQYF. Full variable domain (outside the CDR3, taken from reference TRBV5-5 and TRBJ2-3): DAGVTQSPTHLIKTRGQQVTLRCSPISGHKSVSWYQQVLGQGPQFIFQYYEKEERGRGNFPDRFSARQFPNYSSELNVNALLLGDSALYLCASSLGTDTDTQYFGPGTRLTVL.

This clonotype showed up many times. CDR3 DNA sequence: TGTGCCAGCAGGGACTACACTGAAGCTTTCTTT. The encoded protein is CASRDYTEAFF. The rearrangement joins TRBV25-1 to TRBJ1-1; D is unresolved. Germline CDR1 and CDR2: MGHDK and SYGVNS. This CDR3 has 11 residues. Trimming stripped 6 bases from V and 3 bases from J, with 5 bases between.

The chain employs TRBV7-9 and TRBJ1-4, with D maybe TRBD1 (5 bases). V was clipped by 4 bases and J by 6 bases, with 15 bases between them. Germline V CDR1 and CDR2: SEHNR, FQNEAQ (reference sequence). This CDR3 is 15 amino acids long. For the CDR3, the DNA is TGTGCCAGCAGCTCCCCCGGGGGGATGTATGAAAAACTGTTTTTT. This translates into CASSSPGGMYEKLFF.

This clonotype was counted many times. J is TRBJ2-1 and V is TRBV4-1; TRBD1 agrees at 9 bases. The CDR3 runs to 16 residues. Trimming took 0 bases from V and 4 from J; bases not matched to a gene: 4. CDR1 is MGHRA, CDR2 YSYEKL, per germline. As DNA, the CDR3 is TGCGCCAGCAGCCAAGATACCGGACAGGGGTACAATGAGCAGTTCTTC. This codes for CASSQDTGQGYNEQFF.

CDR3 bases: TGTGCCAGCAGTTGGGTTCTTAGCAATCAGCCCCAGCATTTT. Translated: CASSWVLSNQPQHF. The chain carries TRBV6-2 or TRBV6-3 and TRBJ1-5; the D is unclear. The V end was cut by 4 bases, the J end by 0 bases, with 7 bases between. The CDR3 totals 14 residues. Germline CDR1 reads MNHEY; CDR2 reads SVGEGT.

CDR3 protein: CASSLGAAQYF. CDR3 coding DNA: TGTGCCAGCAGTTTAGGGGCTGCTCAGTACTTC. The V gene is TRBV12-3 or TRBV12-4, the J gene TRBJ2-5; D not resolved. CDR3 length: 11 amino acids. V was cut by 1 base and J by 11 bases, with 8 bases left in between.

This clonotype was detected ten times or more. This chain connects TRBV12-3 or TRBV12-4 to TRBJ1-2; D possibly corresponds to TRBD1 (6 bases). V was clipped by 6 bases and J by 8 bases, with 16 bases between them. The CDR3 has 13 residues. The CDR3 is CASRLTGKPGYTF. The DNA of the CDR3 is TGTGCCAGCAGACTAACAGGGAAACCCGGCTACACCTTC.

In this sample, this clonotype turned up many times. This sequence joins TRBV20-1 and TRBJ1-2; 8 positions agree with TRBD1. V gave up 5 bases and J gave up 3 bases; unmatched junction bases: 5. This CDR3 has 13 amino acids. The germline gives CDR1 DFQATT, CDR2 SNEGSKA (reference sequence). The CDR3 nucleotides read TGCAGTGCTCCTGGACAGGGATACTATGGCTACACCTTC. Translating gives CSAPGQGYYGYTF.

In nucleotides, the CDR3 is TGTGCCAGCAGCTTGGACATCAGGGGCTACACCTTC. Translation gives CASSLDIRGYTF. The chain employs TRBV7-2 and TRBJ1-2; D may be TRBD1 (5 bases). CDR3 length: 12 residues. CDR1 SGHTA and CDR2 FQGNSA come from the germline V gene. V lost 3 bases and J 8 bases, leaving 10 bases between the germline ends.

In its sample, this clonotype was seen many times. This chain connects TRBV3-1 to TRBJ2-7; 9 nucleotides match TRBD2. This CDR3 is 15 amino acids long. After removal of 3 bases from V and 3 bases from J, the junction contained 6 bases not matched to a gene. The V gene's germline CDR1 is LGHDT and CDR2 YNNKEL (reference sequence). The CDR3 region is CASSQGSGGFYEQYF. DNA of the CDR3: TGTGCCAGCAGCCAGGGTAGCGGGGGTTTCTACGAGCAGTACTTC.

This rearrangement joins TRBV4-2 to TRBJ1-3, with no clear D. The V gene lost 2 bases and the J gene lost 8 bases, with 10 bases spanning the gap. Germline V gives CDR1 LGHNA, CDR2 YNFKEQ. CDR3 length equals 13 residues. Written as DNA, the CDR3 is TGTGCCAGCAGCCAACCCGGGGAGCACACCATATATTTT. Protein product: CASSQPGEHTIYF.

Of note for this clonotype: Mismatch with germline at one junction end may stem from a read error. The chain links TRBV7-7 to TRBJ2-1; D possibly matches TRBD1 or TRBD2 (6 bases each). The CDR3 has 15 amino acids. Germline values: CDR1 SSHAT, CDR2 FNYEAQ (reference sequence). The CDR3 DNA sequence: TGTGCTAGCAGCTTAGAAGGAGGGGGGCGAGCTGAGCAGTTCTTC. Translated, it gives CASSLEGGGRAEQFF.

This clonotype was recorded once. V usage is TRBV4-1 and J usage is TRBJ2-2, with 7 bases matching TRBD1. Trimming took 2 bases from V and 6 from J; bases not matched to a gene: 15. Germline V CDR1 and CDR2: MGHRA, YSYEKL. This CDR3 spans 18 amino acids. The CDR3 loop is CASSQSTGVGTRAGELFF. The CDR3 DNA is TGCGCCAGCAGCCAATCCACAGGGGTCGGAACGCGAGCCGGGGAGCTGTTTTTT.

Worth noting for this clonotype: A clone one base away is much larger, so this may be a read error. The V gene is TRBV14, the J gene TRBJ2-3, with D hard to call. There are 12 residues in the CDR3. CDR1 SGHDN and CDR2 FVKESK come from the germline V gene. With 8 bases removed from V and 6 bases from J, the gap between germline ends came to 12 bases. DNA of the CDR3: TGTGCCAGCTGCCTCTCCGCCGATACGCAGTATTTT. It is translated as CASCLSADTQYF.

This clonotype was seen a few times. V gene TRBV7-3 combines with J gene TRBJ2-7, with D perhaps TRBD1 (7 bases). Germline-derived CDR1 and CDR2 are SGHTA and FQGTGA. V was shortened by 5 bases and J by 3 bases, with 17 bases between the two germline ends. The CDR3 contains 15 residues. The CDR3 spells CASSPGGGVGYEQYF. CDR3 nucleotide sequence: TGTGCCAGCAGCCCAGGAGGGGGCGTAGGCTACGAGCAGTACTTC. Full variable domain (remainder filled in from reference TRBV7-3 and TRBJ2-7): GAGVSQTPSNKVTEKGKYVELRCDPISGHTALYWYRQSLGQGPEFLIYFQGTGAADDSGLPNDRFFAVRPEGSVSTLKIQRTERGDSAVYLCASSPGGGVGYEQYFGPGTRLTVT.

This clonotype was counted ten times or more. CDR3 in amino acids: CASSREQVAGELFF. DNA of the CDR3: TGTGCCAGCTCACGGGAGCAGGTGGCCGGGGAGCTGTTTTTT. The J gene is TRBJ2-2, the V gene TRBV18, with a weak D call TRBD2 (5 bases). CDR1 is KGHSH, CDR2 LQKENI, per germline. This CDR3 comprises 14 residues. V was clipped by 4 bases and J by 6 bases, with 12 bases between them.

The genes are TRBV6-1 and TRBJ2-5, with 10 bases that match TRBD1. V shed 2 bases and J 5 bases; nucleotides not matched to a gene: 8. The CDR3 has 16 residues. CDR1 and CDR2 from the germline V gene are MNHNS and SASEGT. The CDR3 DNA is TGTGCCAGCAGTGAATCGACAGGGGGCTTTTTCGAGACCCAGTACTTC. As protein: CASSESTGGFFETQYF.

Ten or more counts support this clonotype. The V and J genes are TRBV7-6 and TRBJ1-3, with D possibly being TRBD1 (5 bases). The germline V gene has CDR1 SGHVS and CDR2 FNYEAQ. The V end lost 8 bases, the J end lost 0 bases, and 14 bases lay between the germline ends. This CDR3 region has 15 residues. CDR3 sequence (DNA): TGTGCCAGCGGGGAGGGACGGTTCTCTGGAAACACCATATATTTT. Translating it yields CASGEGRFSGNTIYF.

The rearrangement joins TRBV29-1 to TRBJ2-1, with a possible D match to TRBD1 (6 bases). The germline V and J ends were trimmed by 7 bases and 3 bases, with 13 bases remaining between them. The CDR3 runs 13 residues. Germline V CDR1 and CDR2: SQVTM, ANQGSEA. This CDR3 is CSGCPGVYNEQFF. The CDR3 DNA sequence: TGCAGCGGTTGCCCAGGGGTCTACAATGAGCAGTTCTTC.